One T cell receptor beta chain is described in this entry. Its specificity is unknown. These data come from a study of cytomegalovirus exposure and HLA in healthy donors. As for the study in general: Later, an analysis reported that the 110 or so validation repertoires had used the same platform as the approximately 630 first-cohort repertoires. Study-level findings and limits: The study labeled around 160 TCR beta chains cytomegalovirus-associated.

Repertoires were generated with immunoSEQ multiplex PCR, while TCRdb's copy carries only in-frame clones and drops some. The sample lists some 140,000 clones, approximately 84% occurring once. The CDR3 length is 12 residues. The germline V gene has CDR1 SQVTM and CDR2 ANQGSEA. V lost 6 bases and J lost 4, with 12 bases in between. This chain uses TRBV29-1 with TRBJ1-1; D perhaps matches TRBD1 (6 bases). The sequence was obtained from a woman younger than 45 in good health and CMV-seronegative. The specimen was PBMCs. The DNA for the CDR3 is TGCAGCGTGGAGTGGGGGCCCACTGAAGCTTTCTTT. Encoded protein: CSVEWGPTEAFF.